This T cell receptor (beta chain) was obtained from a study of control samples from healthy donors and cancer patients. Profiling relied on immunoSEQ multiplex PCR, and the TCRdb table lists in-frame clones only, not all of them. Here the sample spans approximately 51,000 clones, about 80% being singletons. V shed 3 bases, J shed 5 bases, and the junction held 5 bases outside the gene matches. The germline CDR1 and CDR2 sequences are SNHLY and FYNNEI. The CDR3 spans 14 residues. Source material: blood. The chain joins TRBV2 to TRBJ2-5, with TRBD1 matching over 8 bases. The source of this sequence is a man aged 65 to 79 in good health. CDR3 sequence reads: CASSERTGRETQYF. DNA for the CDR3: TGTGCCAGCAGTGAGCGGACAGGGAGGGAGACCCAGTACTTC.